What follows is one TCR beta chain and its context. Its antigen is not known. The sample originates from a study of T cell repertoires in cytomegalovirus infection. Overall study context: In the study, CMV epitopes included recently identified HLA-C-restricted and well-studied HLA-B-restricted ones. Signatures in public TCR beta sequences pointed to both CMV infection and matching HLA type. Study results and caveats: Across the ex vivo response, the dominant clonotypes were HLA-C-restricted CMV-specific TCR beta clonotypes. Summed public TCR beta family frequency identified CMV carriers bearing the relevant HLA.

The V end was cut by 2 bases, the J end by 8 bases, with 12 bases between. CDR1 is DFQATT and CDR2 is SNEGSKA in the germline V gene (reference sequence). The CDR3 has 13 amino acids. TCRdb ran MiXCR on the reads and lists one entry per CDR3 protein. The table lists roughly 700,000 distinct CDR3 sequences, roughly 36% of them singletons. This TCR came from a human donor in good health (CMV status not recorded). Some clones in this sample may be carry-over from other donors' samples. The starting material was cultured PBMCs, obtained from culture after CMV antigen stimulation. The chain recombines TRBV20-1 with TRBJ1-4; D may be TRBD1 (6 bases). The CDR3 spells CSARPGTHEKLFF. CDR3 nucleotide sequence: TGCAGTGCTAGACCGGGGACACACGAAAAACTGTTTTTT.